The next 9 T cell receptor beta chains were all read from a single sample in a study of blood T cell repertoires in COVID-19. Produced via immunoSEQ multiplex PCR; TCRdb's table is partial and in-frame only. The table shows around 200,000 clones, with 75% to 90% occurring only once. Sequenced input: peripheral blood. The receptors come from a human donor with active or convalescent COVID-19. The donor label of this sample is uncertain.

V and J are TRBV5-4 and TRBJ2-1; D not resolved. Between the trimmed V and J ends, which lost 0 bases and 7 bases, there was a span of 14 bases. This CDR3 spans 15 amino acids. Germline CDR1 SGHNT, CDR2 YYREEE (reference sequence). The CDR3 loop is CASSLGSQVSNEQFF. The CDR3 DNA sequence: TGTGCCAGCAGCTTGGGGTCGCAGGTCTCTAATGAGCAGTTCTTC.

This clone was recorded once. The gene calls are TRBV3-1 (or the pseudogene TRBV3-2) and TRBJ2-7; 10 bases agree with TRBD2. Germline V gene sequence: CDR1 LGHDT, CDR2 YNNKEL (reference sequence). This CDR3 has 19 residues. Losses at the gene ends were 2 bases for V and 1 base for J; bases not matched to a gene: 14. The CDR3 loop is CASSQSKGGASGGSYEQYF. The CDR3 region has the DNA TGTGCCAGCAGCCAAAGCAAAGGAGGCGCTAGCGGGGGATCCTACGAGCAGTACTTC.

This chain uses TRBV7-2 with TRBJ2-5, with 12 bases identical to TRBD2. The CDR3 spans 14 residues. CDR1 and CDR2 (germline): SGHTA, FQGNSA. Unmatched junction bases numbered 1, after V lost 3 bases and J lost 5 bases. The CDR3 loop is CASSFTSGGETQYF. The CDR3 DNA follows: TGTGCCAGCAGCTTCACTAGCGGGGGGGAGACCCAGTACTTC.

This chain connects TRBV7-9 to TRBJ2-7; TRBD2 matches at 8 bases. With 2 bases clipped from V and 0 bases from J, the junction kept 6 bases outside the gene matches. The CDR3 sequence is 16 residues long. CDR1 is SEHNR, CDR2 FQNEAQ, per germline (reference sequence). The CDR3: CASSLRLASSSYEQYF. The DNA of the CDR3 is TGTGCCAGCAGCTTACGACTAGCGTCGAGCTCCTACGAGCAGTACTTC.

J is TRBJ2-7 and V is TRBV21-1; TRBD2 is the table's D call and was not checked against the DNA. TRBV21-1 represents a pseudogene. The CDR3 extends over 13 amino acids. As DNA, the CDR3 is TGTGCCAGCAGATATACCGGGACCTACGAGCAGTACTTC. This gives the protein CASRYTGTYEQYF.

This chain connects TRBV9 to TRBJ2-3; 7 positions match TRBD2. Unmatched junction bases numbered 1, after V lost 0 bases and J lost 0 bases. The germline CDR1 and CDR2 sequences are SGDLS and YYNGEE. The CDR3 is 15 residues long. The CDR3 is CASSVGTRSTDTQYF. The DNA for the CDR3 is TGTGCCAGCAGCGTAGGGACTAGAAGCACAGATACGCAGTATTTT. Full variable domain (missing parts from reference TRBV9 and TRBJ2-3): DSGVTQTPKHLITATGQRVTLRCSPRSGDLSVYWYQQSLDQGLQFLIQYYNGEERAKGNILERFSAQQFPDLHSELNLSSLELGDSALYFCASSVGTRSTDTQYFGPGTRLTVL.

V gene TRBV30 combines with J gene TRBJ1-2; the D is unclear. V lost 0 bases to trimming and J lost 14 bases, with 13 bases between them. The CDR3 extends over 11 amino acids. Per the germline V gene, CDR1 is GTSNPN and CDR2 is SVGIG (reference sequence). The CDR3 region has the DNA TGTGCCTGGAGTGTCCGACCGACTAAGACCTTC. Translation gives CAWSVRPTKTF.

The rearrangement uses TRBV7-7 and TRBJ2-1; 8 bases agree with TRBD2. The CDR3 has 15 amino acids. The trim removed 1 base at V and 7 bases at J, leaving 6 bases unmatched. Germline CDR1 reads SSHAT; CDR2 reads FNYEAQ (reference sequence). CDR3 in DNA: TGTGCCAGCAGCTTAGGACGGGGGGGGCCTAATGAGCAGTTCTTC. Protein: CASSLGRGGPNEQFF.

The V call is TRBV29-1, the J call TRBJ2-2, with 9 bases that match TRBD1. This CDR3 is 13 amino acids long. Germline values: CDR1 SQVTM, CDR2 ANQGSEA. The J segment lost 7 bases and the V segment lost 7 bases, leaving 7 bases of the junction unmatched. The CDR3 here is CSAGTGLGGELFF. CDR3 nucleotides: TGCAGCGCTGGGACAGGGCTCGGCGGGGAGCTGTTTTTT.